This T cell receptor beta chain was recorded in a study of preoperative IRX-2 immunotherapy in early breast cancer (dated by TCRdb to between 2019 and 2020). Taken with the paper, the label for treatment or condition translates to: preoperative locoregional IRX-2 cytokine immunotherapy. The samples were obtained from a phase Ib study that tested preoperative, locoregional IRX-2 cytokine immunotherapy designed to prime immune responses. Patients with early-stage breast cancer who were given IRX-2 before surgery served as donors. CDR3 length: 13 amino acids, cysteine to phenylalanine. Of the read, only the CDR3 DNA is kept; its 39 bases are in frame from base 1. V ends up 10 bases short and J 5 bases short, with an unmatched junction base count of 4. According to the germline V gene, CDR1 reads MDHEN and CDR2 reads SYDVKM. Worth noting for this clone: No cognate antigen has been identified for it. Per-base qualities were not stored, and no clone one base away is much larger.

The library came from the immunoSEQ multiplex PCR assay. This immuneACCESS table, as held by TCRdb, lists in-frame sequences with V and J called but not all clones. Of the missing ones, under half trace to an unresolved V gene in checked studies; the others have no known cause. This sample holds 40,000 to 45,000 clones; 77% were observed only once. The top ten hold 1% to 1.5% of the sample. Sequences were derived from tumor tissue, sampled after IRX-2 immunotherapy. The sequence is built from TRBV28 and TRBJ2-5; TRBD2 lines up with 13 middle nucleotides. The source is a human donor with breast cancer. In nucleotide form, the sequence is TGTGCCACCCTACTAGCGGGAGGGGAGACCCAGTACTTC. This gives the protein CATLLAGGETQYF.